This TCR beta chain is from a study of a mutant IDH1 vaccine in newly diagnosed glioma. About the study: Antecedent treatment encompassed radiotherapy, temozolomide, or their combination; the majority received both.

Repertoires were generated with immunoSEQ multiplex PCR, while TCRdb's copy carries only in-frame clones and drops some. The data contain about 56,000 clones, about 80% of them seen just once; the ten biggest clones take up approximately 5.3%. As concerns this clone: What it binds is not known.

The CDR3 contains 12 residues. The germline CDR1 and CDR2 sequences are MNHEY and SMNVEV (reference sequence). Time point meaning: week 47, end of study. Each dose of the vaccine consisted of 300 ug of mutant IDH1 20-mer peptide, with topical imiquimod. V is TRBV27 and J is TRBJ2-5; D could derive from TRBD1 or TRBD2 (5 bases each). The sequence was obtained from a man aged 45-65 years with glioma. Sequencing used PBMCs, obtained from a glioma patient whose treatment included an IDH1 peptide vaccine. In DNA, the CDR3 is TGTGCAGTCAAGGGATGGGGGGAGACCCAGTACTTC. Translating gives CAVKGWGETQYF.